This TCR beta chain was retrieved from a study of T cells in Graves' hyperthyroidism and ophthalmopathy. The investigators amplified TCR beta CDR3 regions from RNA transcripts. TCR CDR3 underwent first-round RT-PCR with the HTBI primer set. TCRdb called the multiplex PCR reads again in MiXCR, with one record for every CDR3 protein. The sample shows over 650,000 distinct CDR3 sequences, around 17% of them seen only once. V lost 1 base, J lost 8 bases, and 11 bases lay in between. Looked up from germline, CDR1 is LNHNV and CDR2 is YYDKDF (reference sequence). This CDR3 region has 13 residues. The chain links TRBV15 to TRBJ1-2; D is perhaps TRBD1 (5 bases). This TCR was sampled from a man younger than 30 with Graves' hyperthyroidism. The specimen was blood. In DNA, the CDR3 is TGTGCCACCAGCAGAGGGCAGGGAGAAGGCTACACCTTC. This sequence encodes CATSRGQGEGYTF.